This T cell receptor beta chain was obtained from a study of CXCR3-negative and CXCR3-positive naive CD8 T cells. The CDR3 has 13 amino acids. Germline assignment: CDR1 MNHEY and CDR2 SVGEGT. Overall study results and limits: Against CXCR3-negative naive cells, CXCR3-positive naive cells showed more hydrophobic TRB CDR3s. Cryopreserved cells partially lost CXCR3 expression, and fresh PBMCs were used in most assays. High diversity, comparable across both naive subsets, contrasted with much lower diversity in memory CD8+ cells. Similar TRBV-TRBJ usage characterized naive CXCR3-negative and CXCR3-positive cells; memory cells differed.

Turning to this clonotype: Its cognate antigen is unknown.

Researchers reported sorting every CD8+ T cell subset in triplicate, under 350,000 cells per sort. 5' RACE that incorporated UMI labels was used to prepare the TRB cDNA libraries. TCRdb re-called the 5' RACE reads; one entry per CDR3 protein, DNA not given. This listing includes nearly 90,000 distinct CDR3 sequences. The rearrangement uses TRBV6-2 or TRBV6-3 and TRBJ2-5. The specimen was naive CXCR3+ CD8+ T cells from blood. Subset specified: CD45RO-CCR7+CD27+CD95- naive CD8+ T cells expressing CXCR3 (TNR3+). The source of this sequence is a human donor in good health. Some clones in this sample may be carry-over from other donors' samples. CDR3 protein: CASRLATRETQYF.